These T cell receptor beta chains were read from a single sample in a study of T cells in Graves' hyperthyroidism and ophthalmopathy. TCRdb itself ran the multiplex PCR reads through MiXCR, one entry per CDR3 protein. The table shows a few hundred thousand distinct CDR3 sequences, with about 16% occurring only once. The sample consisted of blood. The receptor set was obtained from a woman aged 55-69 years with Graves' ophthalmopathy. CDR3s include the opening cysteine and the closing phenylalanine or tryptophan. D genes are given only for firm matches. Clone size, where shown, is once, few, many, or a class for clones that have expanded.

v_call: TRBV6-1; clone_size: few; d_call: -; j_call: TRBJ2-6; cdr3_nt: TGTGCCAGCAAGCCAGGGGGGCTGGGGGCCAACGTCCTGACTTTC; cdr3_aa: CASKPGGLGANVLTF
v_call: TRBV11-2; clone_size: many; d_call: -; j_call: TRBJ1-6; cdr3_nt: TGTGCCAGCAGCTTTGCAGGAACGGATTCACCCCTCCACTTT; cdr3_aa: CASSFAGTDSPLHF
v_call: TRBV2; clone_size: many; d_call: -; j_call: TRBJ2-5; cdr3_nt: TGTGCCAGCAGTGCCCAGCCCGCTCAAGAGACCCAGTACTTC; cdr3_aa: CASSAQPAQETQYF
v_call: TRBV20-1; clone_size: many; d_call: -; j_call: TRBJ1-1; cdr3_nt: TGCAGTGCTAGTTTTTCGAAGTTAATGAACACTGAAGCTTTCTTT; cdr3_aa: CSASFSKLMNTEAFF
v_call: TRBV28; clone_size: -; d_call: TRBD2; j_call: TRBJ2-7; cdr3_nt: TGTGCCAGCAGCCCTAGCGGGAGGGCCCGCGAGCAGTACTTC; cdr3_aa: CASSPSGRAREQYF
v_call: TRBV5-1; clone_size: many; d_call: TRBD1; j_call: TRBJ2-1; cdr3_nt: TGCGCCAGCAGCTTGGTAGGAGGACAGGGCTACAATGAGCAGTTCTTC; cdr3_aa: CASSLVGGQGYNEQFF
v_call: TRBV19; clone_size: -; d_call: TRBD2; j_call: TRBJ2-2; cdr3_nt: TGTGCCAGTAGGAGCGCGGGAGGGGTGGCCGGGGAGCTGTTTTTT; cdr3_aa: CASRSAGGVAGELFF
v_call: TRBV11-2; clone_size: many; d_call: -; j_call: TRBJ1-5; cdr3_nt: TGTGCCAGCAGCTTAGATGGGCAGGTCAATCAGCCCCAGCATTTT; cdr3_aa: CASSLDGQVNQPQHF
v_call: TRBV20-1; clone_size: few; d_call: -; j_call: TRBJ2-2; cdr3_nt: TGCAGTGCCAATGGGCAGCACACGAACACCGGGGAGCTGTTTTTT; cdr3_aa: CSANGQHTNTGELFF
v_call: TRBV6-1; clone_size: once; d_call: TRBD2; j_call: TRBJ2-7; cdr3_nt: TGTGCCAGCACCACTAGCGGGAGCTCCTACGAGCAGTACTTC; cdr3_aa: CASTTSGSSYEQYF
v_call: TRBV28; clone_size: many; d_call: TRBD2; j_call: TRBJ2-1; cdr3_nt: TGTGCCAGCAGTTTCCTAGCGGGAAGCTCCTACAATGAGCAGTTCTTC; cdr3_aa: CASSFLAGSSYNEQFF
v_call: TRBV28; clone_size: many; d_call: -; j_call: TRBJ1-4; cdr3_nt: TGTGCCAGCACCCTCAGCGTGGCAGAAAGGGAAAAACTGTTTTTT; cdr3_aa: CASTLSVAEREKLFF
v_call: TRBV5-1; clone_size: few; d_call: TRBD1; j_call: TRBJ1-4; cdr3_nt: TGCGCCAGCAGCCAGACGCAGGGGGTTGGAAAACTGTTTTTT; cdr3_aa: CASSQTQGVGKLFF
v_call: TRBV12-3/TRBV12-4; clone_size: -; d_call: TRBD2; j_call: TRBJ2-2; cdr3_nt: TGTGCCAGCAGCTCTGGGACTAGCGGGAGCCCCCAAGGGGCCGGGGAGCTGTTTTTT; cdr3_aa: CASSSGTSGSPQGAGELFF
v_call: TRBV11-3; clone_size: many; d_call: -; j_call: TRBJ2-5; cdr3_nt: TGTGCCAGCAGCCCAGGAGGAGGTCCGGAAGAGACCCAGTACTTC; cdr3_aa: CASSPGGGPEETQYF
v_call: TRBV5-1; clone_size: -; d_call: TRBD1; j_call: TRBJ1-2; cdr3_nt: TGCGCCAGCCGACAGGGATTAGGGTCGGAGGGCTACACCTTC; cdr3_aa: CASRQGLGSEGYTF
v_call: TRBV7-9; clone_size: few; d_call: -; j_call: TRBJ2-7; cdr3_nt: TGTGCCAGCAGCGGCTTAGAGCAGTACTTC; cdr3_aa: CASSGLEQYF
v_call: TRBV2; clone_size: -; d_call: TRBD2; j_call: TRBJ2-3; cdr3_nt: TGTGCCAGCAGTGAACCCACTAGCGGGAGCGCGGCAGATACGCAGTATTTT; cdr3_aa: CASSEPTSGSAADTQYF
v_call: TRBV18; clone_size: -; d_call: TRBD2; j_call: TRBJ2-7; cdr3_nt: TGTGCCAGCTCACCACCCCAGGGGCTAGCGGGGAACTACGAGCAGTACTTC; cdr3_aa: CASSPPQGLAGNYEQYF
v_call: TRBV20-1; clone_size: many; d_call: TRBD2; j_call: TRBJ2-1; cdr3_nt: TGCAGTGCTAGTAGGACTAGCGGGACCAATGAGCAGTTCTTC; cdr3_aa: CSASRTSGTNEQFF
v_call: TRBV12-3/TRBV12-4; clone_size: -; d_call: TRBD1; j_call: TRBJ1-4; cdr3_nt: TGTGCCAGCACTGGGACAGGGTTCAGTGAAAAACTGTTTTTT; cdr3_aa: CASTGTGFSEKLFF
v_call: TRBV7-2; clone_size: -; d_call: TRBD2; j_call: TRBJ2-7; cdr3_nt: TGTGCCAGCAGCTACTTAGCGGGAGGATTCTCCTACGAGCAGTACTTC; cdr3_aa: CASSYLAGGFSYEQYF
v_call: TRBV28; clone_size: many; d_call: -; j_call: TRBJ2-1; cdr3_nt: TGTGCCAGCAGTTACGGTCCTTATGACAATGAGCAGTTCTTC; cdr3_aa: CASSYGPYDNEQFF
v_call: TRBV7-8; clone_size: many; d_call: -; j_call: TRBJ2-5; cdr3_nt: TGTGCCAGCAGCTCGGCTCCGGACGGATCACAAGAGACCCAGTACTTC; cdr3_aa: CASSSAPDGSQETQYF